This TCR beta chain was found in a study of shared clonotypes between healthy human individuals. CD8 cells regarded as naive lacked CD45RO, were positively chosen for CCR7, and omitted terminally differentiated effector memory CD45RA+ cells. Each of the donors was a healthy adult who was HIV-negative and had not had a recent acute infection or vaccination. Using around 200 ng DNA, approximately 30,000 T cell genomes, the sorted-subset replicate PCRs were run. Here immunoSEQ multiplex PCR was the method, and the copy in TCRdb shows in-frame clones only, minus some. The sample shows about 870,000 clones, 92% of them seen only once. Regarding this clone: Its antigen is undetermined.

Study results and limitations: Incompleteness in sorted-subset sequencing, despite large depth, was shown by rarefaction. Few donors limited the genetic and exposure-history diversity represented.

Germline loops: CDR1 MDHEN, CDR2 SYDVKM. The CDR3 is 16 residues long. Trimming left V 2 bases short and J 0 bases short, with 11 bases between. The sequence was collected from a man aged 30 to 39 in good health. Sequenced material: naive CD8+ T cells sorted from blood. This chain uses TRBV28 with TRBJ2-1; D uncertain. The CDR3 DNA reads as TGTGCCAGCAGTTTAGCCCCAGGTTACTCCTACAATGAGCAGTTCTTC. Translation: CASSLAPGYSYNEQFF.